The next 2 T cell receptor beta chains were all read from a single sample in a study of blood T cell repertoires in COVID-19 (TCRdb year 2020). Library preparation used the immunoSEQ multiplex PCR assay. Not all clones reach the TCRdb copy of this immuneACCESS table, which keeps in-frame sequences only. Checked studies attribute under half of the gap to unresolved V genes and leave the rest unexplained. For this sample the table gives under 200,000 clones, of which around 87% were detected only once. Together, the top ten hold over 2% of the sample. The sample was peripheral blood. The receptors come from a woman of 80 years or more with COVID-19, enrolled during active disease.

The chain recombines TRBV6-2 or TRBV6-3 with TRBJ1-2; the D gene is possibly TRBD1 (6 bases). V was clipped by 4 bases and J by 4 bases, with 16 bases between them. CDR3 length: 15 amino acids. The germline gives CDR1 MNHEY, CDR2 SVGEGT. The DNA for the CDR3 is TGTGCCAGCAGTTCCGCTGGGACATCCCGCTATGGCTACACCTTC. This sequence encodes CASSSAGTSRYGYTF.

The chain has TRBV7-9 and TRBJ2-5, with D uncertain. The CDR3 has 12 residues. Germline CDR1 is SEHNR and CDR2 is FQNEAQ (reference sequence). V shed 5 bases and J shed 10 bases, with 14 bases lying between them. The CDR3 region has the DNA TGTGCCAGCAGCGTCCTCATCGGTGGCCAGTACTTC. It codes for CASSVLIGGQYF.